This T cell receptor beta chain was identified during a study of blood T cell repertoires in COVID-19. On the study more broadly: The cDNA or gDNA used as material had been derived from T cells, B-cell-depleted T cells, or PBMCs.

Original analysis: Nucleated cell number was recorded as an estimate derived from reference gene primer amplification. Sequencing was performed with immunoSEQ multiplex PCR; in TCRdb, only in-frame clones are kept and a portion is missing. From that table come the V and J calls and clone size; the DNA was used to work out D and trimming. The repertoire holds nearly 55,000 clones, with around 84% as singletons. The CDR3 is 16 residues long. V trimming: 1 base; J trimming: 7 bases; junction bases outside the gene matches: 11. CDR1 LNHDA and CDR2 SQIVND come from the germline V gene (reference sequence).

The chain combines TRBV19 with TRBJ2-7, with 9 bases lining up with TRBD2. This clonotype was sampled from a man between 65 and 85 years old with active COVID-19. The source material was peripheral blood. The CDR3 coding sequence is TGTGCCAGTAGTATAGGACCCCCGGGACTAGCTCGAGAGCAGTACTTC. It yields the protein CASSIGPPGLAREQYF.